The entry that follows covers one T cell receptor (beta chain) sequence. Profiled with immunoSEQ multiplex PCR; TCRdb holds only in-frame clones, not every one. Of more than 2,000,000 clones in the sample, 90% to 95% were seen once. The data originate from a study of shared clonotypes between healthy human individuals. Trimming took 1 base from V and 1 from J; bases not matched to a gene: 13. Germline V gives CDR1 SGHDT, CDR2 YYEEEE. The CDR3 has 18 amino acids. The clonotype was recovered from a man between 18 and 35 years old in good health. Input material: naive CD4+ T cells sorted from blood. Subset specified: CD45RA+ positively selected. The gene calls are TRBV5-6 and TRBJ1-1; 7 nucleotides match TRBD1. The chain's CDR3 is CASSLLYVAGQRNTEAFF. The DNA for the CDR3 is TGTGCCAGCAGCTTGTTGTATGTGGCGGGACAGAGGAACACTGAAGCTTTCTTT.